These T cell receptor beta chains were read from a single sample in a study of blood T cell repertoires in COVID-19. Method: immunoSEQ multiplex PCR; TCRdb's copy keeps in-frame clones and lacks some. The table shows fewer than 300,000 clones, with roughly 84% occurring only once. The sequencing input was peripheral blood. The receptors originated from a woman younger than 35 with acute or convalescent COVID-19. CDR3s include the opening cysteine and the closing phenylalanine or tryptophan. The D gene is left open where the match is weak. Clone size is stated in some rows and not others, as once, few, many or a class when expanded.

v_gene,j_gene,d_gene,abundance,CDR3aa,CDR3nt
TRBV24-1,TRBJ2-1,TRBD1,NA,CATRQGIEQFF,TGTGCCACTCGACAGGGTATTGAGCAGTTCTTC
TRBV7-3,TRBJ2-1,NA,NA,CASSLKGESYNEQFF,TGTGCCAGCAGCTTAAAGGGGGAGTCCTACAATGAGCAGTTCTTC
TRBV10-1,TRBJ2-1,TRBD2,NA,CASSEGTSGYNEQFF,TGCGCCAGCAGTGAGGGGACTAGCGGCTACAATGAGCAGTTCTTC
TRBV10-3,TRBJ1-1,TRBD1,many,CAISVFRGHRDTEAFF,TGTGCCATCAGCGTTTTCAGGGGGCATCGGGACACTGAAGCTTTCTTT
TRBV3-1/TRBV3-2,TRBJ1-2,TRBD1,NA,CASSEGTGPYYGYTF,TGTGCCAGCAGCGAAGGGACAGGGCCTTACTATGGCTACACCTTC
TRBV6-5,TRBJ1-4,TRBD1,NA,CASRPQGAGNEKLFF,TGTGCCAGCAGACCACAGGGGGCAGGGAATGAAAAACTGTTTTTT
TRBV11-2,TRBJ1-1,TRBD1,NA,CASSYSGGTEAFF,TGTGCCAGCAGCTATTCAGGGGGAACTGAAGCTTTCTTT
TRBV6-5,TRBJ2-1,TRBD2,NA,CASSYSTAGGPNEQFF,TGTGCCAGCAGTTACTCGACGGCGGGAGGGCCGAATGAGCAGTTCTTC
TRBV4-2,TRBJ1-2,NA,NA,CASSQGGRDGGGYTF,TGTGCCAGCAGCCAAGGGGGCAGGGACGGGGGTGGCTACACCTTC
TRBV29-1,TRBJ1-1,TRBD1,once,CSVEESGQGNTEAFF,TGCAGCGTTGAAGAGTCTGGACAGGGCAATACTGAAGCTTTCTTT
TRBV28,TRBJ2-2,NA,NA,CASAVLTNTGELFF,TGTGCCAGCGCGGTTCTAACGAACACCGGGGAGCTGTTTTTT
TRBV11-2,TRBJ1-1,NA,NA,CASSSRVRSEAFF,TGTGCCAGCAGCTCCAGGGTTAGGAGTGAAGCTTTCTTT
TRBV18,TRBJ2-2,NA,NA,CASSSGRSGTLSLGSTGELFF,TGTGCCAGCTCATCGGGTCGATCCGGGACTCTTTCTCTAGGCAGCACCGGGGAGCTGTTTTTT
TRBV27,TRBJ2-7,NA,NA,CASSLSGVPLEQYF,TGTGCCAGCAGTTTATCGGGAGTTCCCCTCGAGCAGTACTTC
TRBV18,TRBJ2-7,NA,NA,CASSGVSQGEQYF,TGTGCCAGCTCAGGAGTATCACAGGGCGAGCAGTACTTC
TRBV14,TRBJ2-6,TRBD1,NA,CASSRDRYRSGANVLTF,TGTGCCAGCAGCCGGGACAGGTACCGATCTGGGGCCAACGTCCTGACTTTC
TRBV9,TRBJ1-6,NA,NA,CASSTDGDSPLHF,TGTGCCAGCAGCACAGACGGGGATTCACCCCTCCACTTT
TRBV5-1,TRBJ1-2,TRBD1,NA,CASSLGLDRGYGYTF,TGCGCCAGCAGCTTGGGTCTCGACAGGGGTTATGGCTACACCTTC
TRBV9,TRBJ2-1,TRBD2,NA,CASSAGLAGGFDEQFF,TGTGCCAGCAGCGCCGGACTAGCGGGAGGATTCGATGAGCAGTTCTTC
TRBV19,TRBJ1-5,NA,NA,CASRMTVPQPQHF,TGTGCCAGCCGAATGACAGTCCCTCAGCCCCAGCATTTT
TRBV28,TRBJ1-2,NA,once,CATNSYGYTF,TGTGCCACCAACAGTTATGGCTACACCTTC
TRBV6-5,TRBJ2-1,TRBD2,NA,CASSYEAGAYNEQFF,TGTGCCAGCAGTTACGAAGCGGGAGCCTACAATGAGCAGTTCTTC
TRBV2,TRBJ1-3,NA,NA,CAIQGNTIYF,TGTGCCATACAGGGAAACACCATATATTTT